A single sample is the source of the 21 T cell receptor beta chains below, sequenced in a study of shared clonotypes between healthy human individuals. Method: immunoSEQ multiplex PCR; TCRdb's copy keeps in-frame clones and lacks some. The table has 2 million or so clones, around 96% seen once. CD45RO-negative CD8 cells positively selected for CCR7 made up the naive population, which excluded terminally differentiated effector memory CD45RA+ cells. Material: naive CD8+ T cells sorted from blood. These TCRs come from a man younger than 30 in good health.

The gene calls are TRBV2 and TRBJ2-5, with D tentatively TRBD2 (7 bases). Per germline, CDR1 SNHLY and CDR2 FYNNEI. CDR3 size: 17 residues. Trimming removed 3 bases at V and 5 bases at J, with 22 bases between. Here the CDR3 reads CASSDDGTGWRGETQYF. DNA for the CDR3: TGTGCCAGCAGTGATGATGGCACAGGGTGGCGGGGGGAGACCCAGTACTTC.

V is TRBV11-2 and J is TRBJ1-5; maybe TRBD1 (6 bases). This CDR3 is 14 amino acids long. Germline CDR1 and CDR2: SGHAT and FQNNGV. Trimming left V 5 bases short and J 6 bases short, with 14 bases between. The CDR3 loop reads CASSGRDTFQPQHF. In DNA, the CDR3 is TGTGCCAGCAGCGGCCGGGACACATTTCAGCCCCAGCATTTT.

The chain recombines TRBV5-6 with TRBJ1-1; D gene ambiguous. The CDR3 extends over 15 amino acids. Per the germline V gene, CDR1 is SGHDT and CDR2 is YYEEEE. V lost 3 bases, J lost 5 bases, and 17 bases lay in between. CDR3: CASSSDPTQGTEAFF. The CDR3 DNA follows: TGTGCCAGCAGCTCAGACCCGACTCAAGGAACTGAAGCTTTCTTT.

The chain has TRBV10-3 and TRBJ2-2; D might be TRBD1 (5 bases). The CDR3 totals 14 residues. The V and J ends lost 3 bases and 6 bases respectively, with 11 bases between them. Germline CDR1 is ENHRY and CDR2 is SYGVKD. CDR3 amino acids: CAISEPGLPGELFF. The CDR3 coding sequence is TGTGCCATCAGTGAACCAGGGTTGCCCGGGGAGCTGTTTTTT.

V gene TRBV6-5 combines with J gene TRBJ2-7, with 8 bases fitting TRBD2. J gave up 4 bases and V 0 bases, and 5 bases lay outside the gene matches. This CDR3 has 15 residues. Germline values: CDR1 MNHEY, CDR2 SVGAGI. The CDR3 sequence: CASSYSTGGLYEQYF. The CDR3 DNA reads TGTGCCAGCAGTTACTCGACGGGAGGGCTGTACGAGCAGTACTTC.

V and J are TRBV6-5 and TRBJ1-5; TRBD1 might be the D (6 bases). Between the trimmed V and J ends, which lost 6 bases and 3 bases, there was a span of 15 bases. There are 15 residues in the CDR3. Germline V gene lookup returns CDR1 MNHEY and CDR2 SVGAGI. The DNA for the CDR3 is TGTGCCAGCAGCGATGGACAGAACCTCAATCAGCCCCAGCATTTT. Encoded protein: CASSDGQNLNQPQHF.

V is TRBV6-1 and J is TRBJ2-7; D could derive from TRBD1 or TRBD2 (5 bases each). In germline, CDR1 is MNHNS, CDR2 SASEGT. CDR3 length: 13 amino acids. Trimming shortened V by 10 bases and J by 2 bases, and 15 bases separated the two germline ends. The CDR3 protein is CATRGNPAYEQYF. CDR3 DNA sequence: TGTGCCACCCGGGGCAACCCAGCCTACGAGCAGTACTTC.

The genes are TRBV2 and TRBJ1-1, with TRBD1 matching over 7 bases. The CDR3 consists of 14 residues. V dropped 6 bases and J dropped 4; count of bases not matched to a gene: 8. Germline values: CDR1 SNHLY, CDR2 FYNNEI. CDR3 nucleotides: TGTGCCAGCAGCCGGGACAGCCAGAGCACTGAAGCTTTCTTT. It codes for CASSRDSQSTEAFF.

V is TRBV9 and J is TRBJ2-3; perhaps TRBD2 as D (7 bases). This CDR3 is built from 15 residues. Germline V gives CDR1 SGDLS, CDR2 YYNGEE. V dropped 0 bases and J dropped 4 bases, with 12 bases sitting between them. The CDR3 reads CASSVVGGGADTQYF. The CDR3 coding sequence is TGTGCCAGCAGCGTAGTGGGAGGGGGGGCAGATACGCAGTATTTT.

The chain uses TRBV27 and TRBJ1-1, with a possible D match to TRBD1 (5 bases). This CDR3 has 16 residues. Trimming stripped 4 bases from V and 2 bases from J, with 17 bases between. CDR1 and CDR2 (germline): MNHEY, SMNVEV (reference sequence). The CDR3 loop is CASSWQGPGINTEAFF. As DNA, the CDR3 is TGTGCCAGCAGTTGGCAGGGACCGGGTATTAACACTGAAGCTTTCTTT.

This clone has only one observation. Here the CDR3 reads CASSQGISGSYQETQYF. In DNA, the CDR3 is TGCGCCAGCAGCCAAGGAATCTCGGGCTCCTACCAAGAGACCCAGTACTTC. The rearrangement links TRBV4-3 to TRBJ2-5; D not resolved. The CDR3 is 17 amino acids. The V end lost 1 base, the J end lost 0 bases, and 15 bases lay between the germline ends. The germline CDR1 and CDR2 sequences are LGHNA and YSLEER.

The V and J genes are TRBV12-5 and TRBJ2-7; no clear D. Trimming cost V 6 bases and J 2 bases, with 8 bases left between them. CDR1 LGHNT and CDR2 FRNRAP come from the germline V gene. The CDR3 loop spans 12 amino acids. CDR3 sequence: CASGPAAYEQYF. CDR3 in DNA: TGTGCTAGTGGCCCCGCGGCCTACGAGCAGTACTTC.

This clone was seen just once. Within the sample, other DNA sequences also encode this same CDR3. The chain recombines TRBV15 with TRBJ2-7; D unclear. The CDR3 has 16 residues. V lost 0 bases, J lost 0 bases, and 12 bases lay in between. The germline gives CDR1 LNHNV, CDR2 YYDKDF (reference sequence). This CDR3 reads CATSRDLDTTSYEQYF. The CDR3 DNA is TGTGCCACCAGCAGAGATCTCGACACTACCTCCTACGAGCAGTACTTC. Looking up the rest from reference TRBV15 and TRBJ2-7 gives the full variable domain: DAMVIQNPRYQVTQFGKPVTLSCSQTLNHNVMYWYQQKSSQAPKLLFHYYDKDFNNEADTPDNFQSRRPNTSFCFLDIRSPGLGDTAMYLCATSRDLDTTSYEQYFGPGTRLTVT.

About this clone itself: Distinct nucleotide sequences in the sample also encode this CDR3. The genes are TRBV4-1 and TRBJ2-7; D gene ambiguous. Germline V gives CDR1 MGHRA, CDR2 YSYEKL. CDR3 size: 13 residues. Trimming removed 0 bases at V and 1 base at J, with 4 bases between. CDR3 coding DNA: TGCGCCAGCAGCCAAGATGAGTCCTACGAGCAGTACTTC. Translation: CASSQDESYEQYF.

The genes are TRBV7-9 and TRBJ1-6, with 12 positions matching TRBD1. CDR3 length: 15 residues. Trimming cost V 5 bases and J 8 bases; bases outside gene matches: 4. Looked up from germline, CDR1 is SEHNR and CDR2 is FQNEAQ (reference sequence). DNA for the CDR3: TGTGCCAGCAGCACGGGACAGGGGGCTGATTCACCCCTCCACTTT. It specifies CASSTGQGADSPLHF.

The rearrangement uses TRBV7-2 and TRBJ2-2, with 7 bases aligning to TRBD2. V shed 5 bases, J shed 1 base, and the junction held 4 bases outside the gene matches. CDR3 size: 15 residues. Germline CDR1 reads SGHTA; CDR2 reads FQGNSA. CDR3 coding DNA: TGTGCCAGCAGCCCCGCTAGCGGGAACACCGGGGAGCTGTTTTTT. Encoded protein: CASSPASGNTGELFF.

The gene calls are TRBV2 and TRBJ2-7, with D possibly TRBD1 on 6 matching bases. Germline values: CDR1 SNHLY, CDR2 FYNNEI. The CDR3 sequence is 15 residues long. V was cut by 3 bases and J by 4 bases, with 16 bases left in between. CDR3 sequence: CASSDQGMTVYEQYF. CDR3 DNA sequence: TGTGCCAGCAGTGATCAGGGGATGACAGTTTACGAGCAGTACTTC. Using reference TRBV2 and TRBJ2-7 for the parts outside the CDR3, the full variable domain is EPEVTQTPSHQVTQMGQEVILRCVPISNHLYFYWYRQILGQKVEFLVSFYNNEISEKSEIFDDQFSVERPDGSNFTLKIRSTKLEDSAMYFCASSDQGMTVYEQYFGPGTRLTVT.

Of note for this clone: Different DNA sequences within this sample yield the same CDR3. The chain recombines TRBV7-2 with TRBJ2-7; 7 bases map to TRBD1. Germline trimming cut 1 base from V and 3 bases from J; bases unmatched to any gene: 3. There are 14 residues in the CDR3. Germline values: CDR1 SGHTA, CDR2 FQGNSA. This CDR3 is CASSLVGQSYEQYF. The CDR3 DNA is TGTGCCAGCAGCTTAGTGGGACAGAGCTACGAGCAGTACTTC.

This chain joins TRBV5-4 and TRBJ2-5; 10 nucleotides align to TRBD2. Germline trimming cut 7 bases from V and 5 bases from J; bases unmatched to any gene: 17. This CDR3 is built from 17 residues. Germline V CDR1 and CDR2: SGHNT, YYREEE (reference sequence). CDR3 in DNA: TGTGCCAGCGCATTGGTGCTGACTAGCGGGTACGTCGAGACCCAGTACTTC. It specifies CASALVLTSGYVETQYF. The variable domain in full, completed from reference TRBV5-4 and TRBJ2-5, reads ETGVTQSPTHLIKTRGQQVTLRCSSQSGHNTVSWYQQALGQGPQFIFQYYREEENGRGNFPPRFSGLQFPNYSSELNVNALELDDSALYLCASALVLTSGYVETQYFGPGTRLLVL.

The V and J genes are TRBV4-1 and TRBJ2-7; D might be TRBD1 (6 bases). Trimming cost V 0 bases and J 3 bases, with 18 bases left between them. The CDR3 is 17 residues long. The germline CDR1 and CDR2 sequences are MGHRA and YSYEKL. Here the CDR3 reads CASSQEGASGALYEQYF. CDR3 in DNA: TGCGCCAGCAGCCAAGAGGGGGCAAGCGGTGCCCTCTACGAGCAGTACTTC.

The CDR3 region is CASSQTSDSFVYGYTF. CDR3 DNA: TGTGCCAGCAGCCAAACCTCGGACAGTTTCGTTTATGGCTACACCTTC. The V gene is TRBV5-6, the J gene TRBJ1-2; D perhaps matches TRBD1 (6 bases). CDR1 and CDR2 (germline): SGHDT, YYEEEE. Between the trimmed V and J ends, which lost 4 bases and 5 bases, there was a span of 21 bases. The CDR3 is 16 residues long.